The following is a T cell receptor beta chain sequence with its context. Its target is not known. The CDR3 extends over 16 amino acids. CDR1 and CDR2 (germline): SGHRS, YFSETQ. Trimming took 0 bases from V and 5 from J, leaving 14 bases between them. The sample comes from a study of OX40 agonist ivuxolimab in advanced cancers. Overall study results and limits: Both blood CD4+ and CD8+ T cells showed clonal growth by week 6 at 0.1 to 3.0 mg/kg.

Clones were read by immunoSEQ multiplex PCR, and TCRdb kept only the in-frame ones, dropping some. The sample has roughly 70,000 clones, approximately 90% seen once. Sequenced material: CD4+ or CD8+ T cells sorted from blood, taken in a trial of the OX40 agonist ivuxolimab. This rearrangement joins TRBV5-1 to TRBJ1-4, with TRBD1 as a possible D gene (6 bases). The receptor was isolated from an adult with an advanced solid tumor such as melanoma, head and neck, liver or kidney cancer. The CDR3 sequence is CASSLEPGGVNEKLFF. The CDR3 region has the DNA TGCGCCAGCAGCTTGGAGCCCGGGGGCGTGAATGAAAAACTGTTTTTT.